This T cell receptor (beta chain) was retrieved from a study of blood T cells in healthy people across ages. Study-wide points: Greater diversity and more naive CD4+ cells were seen in long-lived donors than in aged donors. In older individuals, TCR beta diversity per million T cells was lower, falling roughly linearly with age.

Peripheral blood samples of around 9.5 milliliters were drawn from each donor. Germline CDR1 reads SGHTA; CDR2 reads FQGNSA. The CDR3 length is 20 residues. It was with a sample-barcoded 5' primer and a J-beta primer mix that a second PCR of about 6 to 12 cycles was run. Every sample gave at least 2.5 million paired-end reads containing CDR3. TCRdb ran MiXCR on the 5' RACE reads and lists one entry per CDR3 protein. The table includes 630,000 or so distinct CDR3 sequences, approximately 30% detected once. This clonotype was found a few times. Its cognate antigen is unknown. This could be a read error, since a much larger clone is one nucleotide away.

The chain joins TRBV7-2 to TRBJ2-1, with TRBD1 matching 10 bases. The better agreement between TRBJ2-7 and the DNA end casts doubt on the J call. This TCR derives from a woman older than 75 in good health. What was sequenced was blood. This chain's CDR3 is CASSLAGTGVRGGSYNEQYF. The CDR3 coding sequence is TGTGCCAGCAGCTTAGCCGGGACAGGGGTAAGAGGGGGATCCTACAATGAGCAGTACTTC.